One sample yielded the 17 T cell receptor beta chains listed below, sequenced in a study of T-cell reconstitution after alpha-beta-depleted transplantation in children. The TCRbeta library was prepared with unique molecular identifiers. Each CDR3 protein gets one entry after TCRdb re-called the PCR reads with MiXCR. Altogether about 300,000 distinct CDR3 sequences are present, about 9.5% being singletons, with the ten largest covering roughly 7%. Sequencing was performed on PBMCs, taken before TCRalphabeta/CD19-depleted stem cell transplant. The receptors here all came from a boy under three years old with acute myeloid leukemia, due to receive a stem cell transplant.

This clonotype was detected ten times or more. The J gene is TRBJ2-1, the V gene TRBV7-9, with 7 bases fitting TRBD1. V was pared by 4 bases and J by 2 bases, with 5 bases of the junction left unmatched. The germline V gene has CDR1 SEHNR and CDR2 FQNEAQ (reference sequence). The CDR3 runs to 15 residues. Here the CDR3 reads CASSSSGTAYNEQFF. DNA of the CDR3: TGTGCCAGCAGCTCCTCCGGGACAGCCTACAATGAGCAGTTCTTC.

This clonotype showed up just a few times. V and J are TRBV29-1 and TRBJ2-3; TRBD2 aligns across 12 bases. This CDR3 region has 14 residues. J gave up 3 bases and V 6 bases, and 4 bases lay outside the gene matches. From germline, CDR1 is SQVTM and CDR2 ANQGSEA. The CDR3 here is CSVPTSGRTDTQYF. CDR3 bases: TGCAGCGTACCGACTAGCGGGAGAACAGATACGCAGTATTTT.

The rearrangement uses TRBV11-2 and TRBJ2-5; no clear D gene. Germline CDR1 SGHAT, CDR2 FQNNGV. Trimming pared 1 base from V and 0 bases from J, leaving 18 bases between. The CDR3 runs 18 residues. The DNA of the CDR3 is TGTGCCAGCAGCTTAGGAGTGCGGTACAGAGGCCACCAAGAGACCCAGTACTTC. Its protein product is CASSLGVRYRGHQETQYF.

Points on this clonotype: Since a much larger clone is just one base distant, this may be a read error. This rearrangement joins TRBV11-3 to TRBJ2-7; D gene ambiguous. Trimming removed 8 bases at V and 3 bases at J, with 11 bases between. CDR3 length: 12 residues. The germline CDR1 and CDR2 sequences are SGHNT and YENEEA. CDR3 amino acids: CASGRAYYEQYF. CDR3 bases: TGTGCCAGCGGGCGAGCGTACTACGAGCAGTACTTC.

This clonotype has at least ten counts. The chain is built from TRBV5-5 and TRBJ1-5; 7 bases match TRBD1. This CDR3 has 15 residues. CDR1 and CDR2 (germline): SGHKS, YYEKEE (reference sequence). V shed 3 bases and J 3 bases; nucleotides not matched to a gene: 6. The CDR3 reads CASSYTGDLNQPQHF. CDR3 in DNA: TGTGCCAGCAGCTATACAGGGGACCTCAATCAGCCCCAGCATTTT.

In its sample, this clonotype was seen many times. The chain recombines TRBV14 with TRBJ2-2; D is uncertain. The CDR3 length is 21 residues. With 1 base removed from V and 0 bases from J, the gap between germline ends came to 24 bases. The germline gives CDR1 SGHDN, CDR2 FVKESK. CDR3 in amino acids: CASSQGNRARAYYANTGELFF. The CDR3, as DNA: TGTGCCAGCAGCCAAGGGAATCGGGCTAGAGCCTACTACGCGAACACCGGGGAGCTGTTTTTT.

This clonotype has at least ten counts. The chain is built from TRBV20-1 and TRBJ1-2, with TRBD1 identical over 7 bases. Germline trimming cut 3 bases from V and 4 bases from J; bases unmatched to any gene: 8. The CDR3 totals 14 residues. Germline V gives CDR1 DFQATT, CDR2 SNEGSKA (reference sequence). The DNA of the CDR3 is TGCAGTGCTAGGCTGCCGGGACAGCCCTATGGCTACACCTTC. As protein: CSARLPGQPYGYTF.

This clonotype was recorded at least ten times. The chain employs TRBV29-1 and TRBJ2-1; D unclear. V shed 4 bases and J shed 7 bases, with 8 bases lying between them. This CDR3 region has 11 residues. In germline, CDR1 is SQVTM, CDR2 ANQGSEA. This CDR3 is CSVGDSNEQFF. The CDR3 region has the DNA TGCAGCGTTGGGGATTCGAATGAGCAGTTCTTC.

This clonotype was seen repeatedly, ten times or more. The chain uses TRBV12-3 or TRBV12-4 and TRBJ2-1; D unresolved. This CDR3 has 13 residues. V lost 6 bases and J lost 0, with 6 bases in between. DNA for the CDR3: TGTGCCAGCAGACAGAGCTCCTACAATGAGCAGTTCTTC. Encoded protein: CASRQSSYNEQFF.

This clonotype was observed a handful of times. This chain's CDR3 is CASSPYEYYGYTF. DNA of the CDR3: TGTGCCAGCAGCCCCTACGAGTACTATGGCTACACCTTC. The chain is built from TRBV28 and TRBJ1-2; unclear D gene. The CDR3 runs 13 residues. Deletions cut 6 bases from V and 3 bases from J, with 11 bases between. Looked up from germline, CDR1 is MDHEN and CDR2 is SYDVKM.

This clonotype was recorded many times. This CDR3 reads CASSFTGWGTNYDGYTF. The CDR3 bases are TGTGCCAGCAGCTTCACAGGATGGGGAACTAACTATGATGGCTACACCTTC. The gene calls are TRBV7-9 and TRBJ1-2, with D tentatively TRBD1 (5 bases). V gave up 3 bases and J gave up 6 bases, with 23 bases separating them. Looked up from germline, CDR1 is SEHNR and CDR2 is FQNEAQ (reference sequence). The CDR3 spans 17 residues. Full variable domain (rest looked up from reference TRBV7-9 and TRBJ1-2): DTGVSQNPRHKITKRGQNVTFRCDPISEHNRLYWYRQTLGQGPEFLTYFQNEAQLEKSRLLSDRFSAERPKGSFSTLEIQRTEQGDSAMYLCASSFTGWGTNYDGYTFGSGTRLTVV.

The sample holds many counts of this clonotype. The chain couples TRBV18 to TRBJ1-5; possible D gene TRBD1, 6 bases. With 3 bases removed from V and 0 bases from J, the gap between germline ends came to 9 bases. This CDR3 contains 15 residues. Germline V lookup: CDR1 KGHSH, CDR2 LQKENI. This CDR3 is CASSPDSYSNQPQHF. CDR3 sequence (DNA): TGTGCCAGCTCACCGGACAGTTATAGCAATCAGCCCCAGCATTTT.

Note on this clonotype: Given a much more abundant clone one base away, this may be a read error. V usage is TRBV7-6 and J usage is TRBJ2-7, with a tentative D call TRBD1 (6 bases). Trimming took off 5 bases at V and 6 bases at J, with 11 bases between the two ends. Germline values: CDR1 SGHVS, CDR2 FNYEAQ. The CDR3 contains 12 residues. The CDR3 bases are TGTGCCAGCAGCGCACGAGGGGGCGAGCAGTACTTC. As protein: CASSARGGEQYF. Filled out from reference TRBV7-6 and TRBJ2-7, the complete variable domain reads GAGVSQSPRYKVTKRGQDVALRCDPISGHVSLYWYRQALGQGPEFLTYFNYEAQQDKSGLPNDRFSAERPEGSISTLTIQRTEQRDSAMYRCASSARGGEQYFGPGTRLTVT.

Concerning this clonotype itself: The germline gene is not matched at one end of the junction; a read error may be the cause. The rearrangement links TRBV29-1 to TRBJ2-7; 11 nucleotides line up with TRBD1. Looked up from germline, CDR1 is SQVTM and CDR2 is ANQGSEA. This CDR3 region has 13 residues. CDR3 amino acids: CIVAGTGGYEQYF. The CDR3 DNA reads TGCATCGTTGCCGGGACAGGGGGCTACGAGCAGTACTTC.

This clonotype was seen many times. The chain links TRBV12-3 or TRBV12-4 to TRBJ2-1; possibly TRBD2 for D (5 bases). V was clipped by 4 bases and J by 7 bases, with 17 bases between them. There are 15 residues in the CDR3. The CDR3 region has the DNA TGTGCCAGCAGTTCCCGCGAGGCTAGCCGGAATGAGCAGTTCTTC. It specifies CASSSREASRNEQFF.

This clonotype was observed at least ten times. The CDR3 bases are TGTGCCAGCAGCCATCATGGGTCTACTGGGACCCAGTACTTC. Its protein product is CASSHHGSTGTQYF. This chain connects TRBV28 to TRBJ2-5, with no clear D. Germline V gene data show CDR1 as MDHEN and CDR2 as SYDVKM. Between the trimmed V and J ends, which lost 6 bases and 7 bases, there was a span of 18 bases. There are 14 residues in the CDR3.

The sample holds many counts of this clonotype. This may come from a read error, since a much larger clone is one base off. The chain is built from TRBV11-2 and TRBJ2-7; D is ambiguous. Germline-derived CDR1 and CDR2 are SGHAT and FQNNGV. CDR3 length: 12 amino acids. V shed 2 bases and J shed 3 bases, with 5 bases lying between them. The CDR3 sequence: CASSLRLYEQYF. Written as DNA, the CDR3 is TGTGCCAGCAGCTTAAGACTCTACGAGCAGTACTTC.